This T cell receptor beta chain is from a study of regulatory T cells in long-lasting Graves disease (dated by TCRdb to the early 2020s). Looking at the study overall: To count as having persistent Graves' disease, a patient had to have received antithyroid drug treatment for over 5 years with TSH receptor autoantibodies remaining persistently positive. Persistent Graves' disease patients were compared with newly diagnosed Graves' disease patients by peripheral blood TCR sequencing and RNA sequencing. The study took place in China and was registered as a clinical trial. A total of 33 samples underwent TCR sequencing, from about 13 patients with persistent Graves' disease and approximately 20 patients with newly diagnosed Graves' disease. Persistent Graves' disease patients in the clinical cohort had taken antithyroid drugs for around 11 years on average.

Only a few counts were recorded for this clonotype. Its cognate antigen has yet to be identified. Base qualities are not provided; no much larger clone lies one nucleotide away. The library was prepared using multiplex PCR. Reads for this sample came from an Illumina HiSeq 4000. iRepertoire HTBI primers and Arm-PCR amplification of CDR3 regions were used to construct TCR beta libraries. Before sequencing, the PCR products went through gel purification. As for the authors' bioinformatics: Across samples, some 62 TRBV and roughly 15 TRBJ segments were identified and used for gene usage analysis of CDR3 amino acid clonotypes. COPE and FqMerger were used to merge filtered high-quality paired reads into contigs. Contigs were aligned with BLAST to IMGT TRBV, TRBD and TRBJ reference genes, and CDR3 was defined per IMGT. Any clonotype with a frequency above 0.1% was classified as a highly expanded clone. Shannon entropy was used to measure repertoire diversity, and the Gini coefficient was used to measure V-J evenness. Clonotypes shared by more than one individual were considered public. TCRdb reran the public reads through fastp at Q25 and MiXCR, keeping productive beta chains. Rows with a matching CDR3 protein are joined into one entry that keeps the most common DNA and genes. The V and J calls, along with clone size, are taken from TCRdb and not from the paper's own processing. The table for this sample lists around 400,000 distinct CDR3 sequences; roughly 24% of them were counted only once. The ten biggest clones cover approximately 30% of the sample.

Overall study results and their limits: Persistent disease showed preferential use of TRBV28, TRBJ1-2 and TRBJ2-5, whereas newly diagnosed disease favored TRBV20-1 and TRBJ2-1. Persistent Graves' disease patients showed lower TCR Shannon entropy and fewer highly expanded clones than newly diagnosed patients, suggesting clonal expansion. More public clonotypes were shared among persistent patients (around 2,600) than among newly diagnosed patients (roughly 1,000). Because the primary lesion, thyroid tissue, could not be accessed, the study looked at peripheral blood alone. Sequencing and analysis were limited to the TCR beta chain. The small sample size was acknowledged by the authors as a limitation that may reduce accuracy.

Read against the paper, the sample's time point label means: persistent/refractory GD, antithyroid drugs over 5 years with positive TRAb. For both TCR sequencing and RNA sequencing, RNA was extracted from PBMCs in TRIzol. The diagnosis of Graves' disease followed American Thyroid Association guidelines. The patients came from an endocrinology department in Xi'an, China. Each patient gave approximately 10 milliliters of peripheral blood, collected in an EDTA anticoagulant tube. Ficoll Paque Plus density gradient separation was used to isolate PBMCs, and no further T cell sorting was performed. An Agilent 2100 Bioanalyzer and agarose gel were used to check RNA quality, while a NanoDrop 2000 measured RNA concentration. V drops 2 bases and J drops 2 bases, leaving 11 bases in between. Inclusive of the bounding cysteine and phenylalanine, the CDR3 is 15 residues long. Only CDR3 DNA is held: 45 bases, read in frame from base 1. For CDR1 and CDR2, the germline V gene lists MNHEY and SVGAGI.

The material was peripheral blood mononuclear cells (PBMCs), obtained when the disease was refractory, from a patient treated with antithyroid drugs. This TCR was sampled from a woman aged 40 to 50 with Graves disease. Donor details come from another sample of the same person, matched by shared clones. The sequence is built from TRBV6-5 and TRBJ2-3; TRBD2 is perhaps the D gene, given 6 matching bases. The CDR3 sequence is CASSYRRDSTDTQYF. The nucleotides read TGTGCCAGCAGTTACCGACGGGACTCCACAGATACGCAGTATTTT.